This is a list of T cell receptor beta chains from one sample in a study of OX40 agonist ivuxolimab in advanced cancers. Sequenced by immunoSEQ multiplex PCR; TCRdb stores in-frame clones only, minus some. This sample carries about 92,000 clones, under 85% of them seen once, and the ten largest clones take around 5.8%. Sample: CD4+ or CD8+ T cells sorted from blood, taken in a trial of the OX40 agonist ivuxolimab. These receptors were taken from an adult with an advanced solid tumor such as melanoma, head and neck, liver or kidney cancer. Each CDR3 is given with its conserved first and last residue. The D gene is left open where the match is weak. A clone size is listed for some rows: how often the clone was seen (once, few, many), or a class if it is expanded.

cdr3_nt: TGTGCCAGCAGTACAGGGGGGAATATCCCCTACGAGCAGTACTTC
cdr3_aa: CASSTGGNIPYEQYF
j_call: TRBJ2-7
clone_size: NA
d_call: TRBD1
v_call: TRBV6-1

cdr3_nt: TGTGCCACCGCGGACAGGATCCATCAGCCCCAGCATTTT
cdr3_aa: CATADRIHQPQHF
j_call: TRBJ1-5
clone_size: NA
d_call: TRBD1
v_call: TRBV19

cdr3_nt: TGTGCCAGCAGTTTATCATCCAGAGGGGGGGCCGGTCAGCCCCAGCATTTT
cdr3_aa: CASSLSSRGGAGQPQHF
j_call: TRBJ1-5
clone_size: NA
d_call: NA
v_call: TRBV28

cdr3_nt: TGTGCCAGCAGCTTAATCGGACCGGAGCCTGAAGCTTTCTTT
cdr3_aa: CASSLIGPEPEAFF
j_call: TRBJ1-1
clone_size: few
d_call: NA
v_call: TRBV5-6

cdr3_nt: TGTGCCAGCAGCGTATCCCAGCGGGGGCTCTACGAGCAGTACTTC
cdr3_aa: CASSVSQRGLYEQYF
j_call: TRBJ2-7
clone_size: once
d_call: TRBD2
v_call: TRBV7-2

cdr3_nt: TGTGCCAGCAGTTTAATAGACGCTCGCACAGATACGCAGTATTTT
cdr3_aa: CASSLIDARTDTQYF
j_call: TRBJ2-3
clone_size: NA
d_call: NA
v_call: TRBV27

cdr3_nt: TGTGCCTGGGGACAGGGAGTATCCGAAAAACTGTTTTTT
cdr3_aa: CAWGQGVSEKLFF
j_call: TRBJ1-4
clone_size: NA
d_call: TRBD1
v_call: TRBV30

cdr3_nt: TGTGCCATGGGAACAGGAGATACTGAAGCTTTCTTT
cdr3_aa: CAMGTGDTEAFF
j_call: TRBJ1-1
clone_size: NA
d_call: NA
v_call: TRBV10-3

cdr3_nt: TGCGCCAGCAGCGGTGCTAGCGGGGGGTGGACTAGCACAGATACGCAGTATTTT
cdr3_aa: CASSGASGGWTSTDTQYF
j_call: TRBJ2-3
clone_size: NA
d_call: TRBD2
v_call: TRBV5-1

cdr3_nt: TGTGCCAGCAGCCTACAGGTCTACGAGCAGTACTTC
cdr3_aa: CASSLQVYEQYF
j_call: TRBJ2-7
clone_size: NA
d_call: NA
v_call: TRBV16

cdr3_nt: TGTGCCAGCAGTTACCCCGGACGGAACACTGAAGCTTTCTTT
cdr3_aa: CASSYPGRNTEAFF
j_call: TRBJ1-1
clone_size: once
d_call: NA
v_call: TRBV6-5

cdr3_nt: TGTGCCAGCACCCCAGGGACAGTCACAGATACGCAGTATTTT
cdr3_aa: CASTPGTVTDTQYF
j_call: TRBJ2-3
clone_size: NA
d_call: TRBD1
v_call: TRBV28

cdr3_nt: TGTGCCAGCAGTTTGGGGGGGCGCAGATCCTACGAGCAGTACTTC
cdr3_aa: CASSLGGRRSYEQYF
j_call: TRBJ2-7
clone_size: NA
d_call: NA
v_call: TRBV6-5

cdr3_nt: TGCGCCAGCACAAGGGACTATCCCTACGAGCAGTACTTC
cdr3_aa: CASTRDYPYEQYF
j_call: TRBJ2-7
clone_size: NA
d_call: TRBD2
v_call: TRBV5-1

cdr3_nt: TGTGCTAGTGGCCCAGGACAGCTCAATCAGCCCCAGCATTTT
cdr3_aa: CASGPGQLNQPQHF
j_call: TRBJ1-5
clone_size: NA
d_call: NA
v_call: TRBV12-5

cdr3_nt: TGTGCCAGCTCGGACACTAGCGGGAGGGAAAACAATGAGCAGTTCTTC
cdr3_aa: CASSDTSGRENNEQFF
j_call: TRBJ2-1
clone_size: NA
d_call: TRBD2
v_call: TRBV18

cdr3_nt: TGTGCCAGCAGCTTAGGAAGGGGAATGGCAACTAATGAAAAACTGTTTTTT
cdr3_aa: CASSLGRGMATNEKLFF
j_call: TRBJ1-4
clone_size: NA
d_call: NA
v_call: TRBV7-2

cdr3_nt: TGTGCCTGGAGTGTAGCCGGGTTGAGCAATCAGCCCCAGCATTTT
cdr3_aa: CAWSVAGLSNQPQHF
j_call: TRBJ1-5
clone_size: NA
d_call: NA
v_call: TRBV30

cdr3_nt: TGTGCCAGCTCACCACTCGGGGCAATGGACTATGGCTACACCTTC
cdr3_aa: CASSPLGAMDYGYTF
j_call: TRBJ1-2
clone_size: NA
d_call: NA
v_call: TRBV18

cdr3_nt: TGTGCCAGCAGCCAAGATGCGGTCAGTACATTGAACACTGAAGCTTTCTTT
cdr3_aa: CASSQDAVSTLNTEAFF
j_call: TRBJ1-1
clone_size: once
d_call: NA
v_call: TRBV4-2

cdr3_nt: TGTGCCAGCAGCTTGGTTGTGGGAGTCACAGATACGCAGTATTTT
cdr3_aa: CASSLVVGVTDTQYF
j_call: TRBJ2-3
clone_size: NA
d_call: NA
v_call: TRBV5-8

cdr3_nt: TGCGCCAGCAGCCTAGGACAGGGCAGACCTCCAGACTTC
cdr3_aa: CASSLGQGRPPDF
j_call: TRBJ2-4
clone_size: NA
d_call: TRBD1
v_call: TRBV5-1

cdr3_nt: TGTGCCAGCCGCTTCTCCGGGGACACAGATACGCAGTATTTT
cdr3_aa: CASRFSGDTDTQYF
j_call: TRBJ2-3
clone_size: NA
d_call: NA
v_call: TRBV7-9

cdr3_nt: TGCAGCGTAACCGGGACAGGGGTCGAAAAACTGTTTTTT
cdr3_aa: CSVTGTGVEKLFF
j_call: TRBJ1-4
clone_size: NA
d_call: TRBD1
v_call: TRBV29-1

cdr3_nt: TGTGCCAGCAGGATCGGGGCCAATCAGCCCCAGCATTTT
cdr3_aa: CASRIGANQPQHF
j_call: TRBJ1-5
clone_size: NA
d_call: NA
v_call: TRBV6-5

cdr3_nt: TGTGCCAGCAGCTTAGCCCTTGGGAGCGGGAGGCTAGGCGAGCAGTACTTC
cdr3_aa: CASSLALGSGRLGEQYF
j_call: TRBJ2-7
clone_size: NA
d_call: TRBD2
v_call: TRBV7-9

cdr3_nt: TGTGCCAGTAGTCCCGTCGGGGGGACGGATACGCAGTATTTT
cdr3_aa: CASSPVGGTDTQYF
j_call: TRBJ2-3
clone_size: NA
d_call: TRBD2
v_call: TRBV19

cdr3_nt: TGTGCCAGTAGTATCCGACAAGAGACCCAGTACTTC
cdr3_aa: CASSIRQETQYF
j_call: TRBJ2-5
clone_size: NA
d_call: NA
v_call: TRBV19

cdr3_nt: TGTGCCAGCAGTATCAGGACGGACCCAAATTCACCCCTCCACTTT
cdr3_aa: CASSIRTDPNSPLHF
j_call: TRBJ1-6
clone_size: NA
d_call: NA
v_call: TRBV6-5

cdr3_nt: TGCGCCAGCAGCTTTCGGAGGCCCAGCGGGAGGGGGGGCGATGAGCAGTTCTTC
cdr3_aa: CASSFRRPSGRGGDEQFF
j_call: TRBJ2-1
clone_size: NA
d_call: TRBD2
v_call: TRBV5-1

cdr3_nt: TGTGCTAGTGGTTACGGGACTCCTATAGGCTACACCTTC
cdr3_aa: CASGYGTPIGYTF
j_call: TRBJ1-2
clone_size: NA
d_call: NA
v_call: TRBV12-5

cdr3_nt: TGTGCCAGCTCCAACGATCTAGGGAACAATGAGCAGTTCTTC
cdr3_aa: CASSNDLGNNEQFF
j_call: TRBJ2-1
clone_size: NA
d_call: NA
v_call: TRBV18

cdr3_nt: TGTGCTAGTGGACCTCGGGACTTATCCTACAATGAGCAGTTCTTC
cdr3_aa: CASGPRDLSYNEQFF
j_call: TRBJ2-1
clone_size: NA
d_call: NA
v_call: TRBV12-5

cdr3_nt: TGTGCCTCACCGGACGCAACTAATGAAAAACTGTTTTTT
cdr3_aa: CASPDATNEKLFF
j_call: TRBJ1-4
clone_size: NA
d_call: NA
v_call: TRBV30

cdr3_nt: TGTGCCAGCAGCCCGGGACAGGGGGCAGGAAACACCATATATTTT
cdr3_aa: CASSPGQGAGNTIYF
j_call: TRBJ1-3
clone_size: NA
d_call: TRBD1
v_call: TRBV7-6

cdr3_nt: TGCGCCAGCAGCTTGACACTAGCGGGAGAAAGGGAAGCCGGGGAGCTGTTTTTT
cdr3_aa: CASSLTLAGEREAGELFF
j_call: TRBJ2-2
clone_size: NA
d_call: TRBD2
v_call: TRBV5-1

cdr3_nt: TGTGCCAGCAGCCCCCTCGAAGAGGCTTTCTTT
cdr3_aa: CASSPLEEAFF
j_call: TRBJ1-1
clone_size: NA
d_call: NA
v_call: TRBV6-5

cdr3_nt: TGCGCCAGCAGGACGGTAGGTCTAAGGGACACCTCCTACGAGCAGTACTTC
cdr3_aa: CASRTVGLRDTSYEQYF
j_call: TRBJ2-7
clone_size: NA
d_call: NA
v_call: TRBV5-1

cdr3_nt: TGTGCCAGCAGCGCGATACTAGCGGGAGATGAGCAGTTCTTC
cdr3_aa: CASSAILAGDEQFF
j_call: TRBJ2-1
clone_size: NA
d_call: TRBD2
v_call: TRBV7-9

cdr3_nt: TGCGCCAGCAGCTTGGAGGTGACCGAGGGGCGCGCGCGGGAGCTGTTTTTT
cdr3_aa: CASSLEVTEGRARELFF
j_call: TRBJ2-2
clone_size: once
d_call: NA
v_call: TRBV5-1